The source of this T cell receptor (beta chain) is a study of blood T cell repertoires in COVID-19. For the study at large: Researchers got acute and convalescent COVID-19 samples from the United States, Italy and Spain.

Authors' methods: Reference gene primers were amplified, and this amplification served to estimate nucleated cell counts. Sequencing was performed with immunoSEQ multiplex PCR; in TCRdb, only in-frame clones are kept and a portion is missing. V and J calls and clone size are copied from that table; D and trimming were computed from the DNA. The data contain approximately 280,000 clones, roughly 90% of them singletons. CDR1 MNHEY and CDR2 SVGAGI come from the germline V gene. CDR3 length equals 13 residues. V lost 8 bases and J 8 bases, leaving 15 bases between the germline ends. The material sequenced was peripheral blood. The rearrangement links TRBV6-5 to TRBJ1-4, with a possible D match to TRBD1 (6 bases). This sequence originates from a man aged 35 to 55 with acute or convalescent COVID-19. This chain's CDR3 is CASQTHRAEKLFF. In DNA form, the CDR3 reads TGTGCCAGCCAAACGCACAGGGCGGAAAAACTGTTTTTT.